This TCR beta chain came from a study of blood T cell repertoires in COVID-19. Measured with immunoSEQ multiplex PCR; TCRdb has only the in-frame clones, and not every one. This table holds fewer than 250,000 clones, about four fifths found once. V shed 3 bases and J shed 1 base, with 12 bases lying between them. The CDR3 consists of 15 residues. The germline CDR1 and CDR2 sequences are LGHDT and YNNKEL (reference sequence). This clone has only a few counts. This TCR was recovered from a woman aged 40 to 50 with active or convalescent COVID-19. The sample taken for sequencing was peripheral blood. This rearrangement joins TRBV3-1 (or the pseudogene TRBV3-2) to TRBJ1-2, with D hard to call. The CDR3 DNA is TGTGCCAGCAGCCACCAGACGGAGATTAACTATGGCTACACCTTC. Translation gives CASSHQTEINYGYTF.